Listed below are T cell receptor beta chains from one sample, sequenced in a study of OX40 agonist ivuxolimab in advanced cancers. Some clones are missing from TCRdb's copy, which holds only in-frame ones; the method was immunoSEQ multiplex PCR. The sample contains 90,000 or so clones, roughly 91% of which appear only once. The input for sequencing was CD4+ or CD8+ T cells sorted from blood, taken in a trial of the OX40 agonist ivuxolimab. These receptors all stem from an adult with an advanced solid tumor such as melanoma, head and neck, liver or kidney cancer. Both conserved end residues are part of each CDR3. The D gene is left open where the match is weak. The listing skips clone size in some rows; elsewhere it reads once, few, many or a size class.

V gene,clone size,D gene,CDR3 length,J gene,CDR3 DNA,CDR3 protein
TRBV19,.,.,14,TRBJ1-2,TGTGCCAGTAGTATAGATCGGGGGTCGTCCGGCTACACCTTC,CASSIDRGSSGYTF
TRBV2,.,.,11,TRBJ2-7,TGTGCCAGCAGTGCCCAGAGCGAGCAGTACTTC,CASSAQSEQYF
TRBV25-1,.,.,17,TRBJ1-2,TGTGCCAGCAGTGATTCCGGCAGGACCATGTCTAACTATGGCTACACCTTC,CASSDSGRTMSNYGYTF
TRBV11-3,.,.,17,TRBJ1-5,TGTGCCAGCAGCTTAGAGGTCCGCTCCGGGGGGGGTCAGCCCCAGCATTTT,CASSLEVRSGGGQPQHF
TRBV5-1,.,.,13,TRBJ2-2,TGCGCCAGCAGCGTCGGTGACACCGGGGAGCTGTTTTTT,CASSVGDTGELFF
TRBV30,.,.,14,TRBJ1-1,TGTGCCTGGACCCCCCGGGAGTTCAACACTGAAGCTTTCTTT,CAWTPREFNTEAFF
TRBV9,once,TRBD2,16,TRBJ2-5,TGTGCCAGCAGCGGAAAACTAGCGGGAGTAGGTGAGACCCAGTACTTC,CASSGKLAGVGETQYF
TRBV6-5,.,.,13,TRBJ2-7,TGTGCCAGCGGCCGGGAGTTGTCCTACGAGCAGTACTTC,CASGRELSYEQYF
TRBV5-5,.,TRBD1,14,TRBJ1-2,TGTGCCAGCGACGCGGTAGGACAGGGTAGTGGCTACACCTTC,CASDAVGQGSGYTF
TRBV30,.,TRBD1,14,TRBJ1-4,TGTGCCTGGAGTGTAGGGACAGCCGAAGGAAAACTGTTTTTT,CAWSVGTAEGKLFF
TRBV6-5,.,.,14,TRBJ2-7,TGTGCCAGCAGTTACGAACCGTCGACCCACGAGCAGTACTTC,CASSYEPSTHEQYF
TRBV30,once,TRBD2,13,TRBJ2-7,TGTGCCTGGAGGCGCGGGGGGCTCTACGAGCAGTACTTC,CAWRRGGLYEQYF
TRBV25-1,.,TRBD1,14,TRBJ2-5,TGTGCCAGCAGCGAGACAGGGTCGAGGGAGACCCAGTACTTC,CASSETGSRETQYF
TRBV4-1,.,TRBD1,17,TRBJ1-5,TGCGCCAGCAGCCAAGATCGGAACAGGGGGCTCAATCAGCCCCAGCATTTT,CASSQDRNRGLNQPQHF
TRBV27,.,.,13,TRBJ1-4,TGTGCCAGCAGTTTATTAAGAGGTGAAAAACTGTTTTTT,CASSLLRGEKLFF
TRBV9,.,.,15,TRBJ2-5,TGTGCCAGCAGCGCGGGGACCGGGTACCAAGAGACCCAGTACTTC,CASSAGTGYQETQYF
TRBV7-2,.,.,11,TRBJ2-5,TGTGCCAGCAGGGTAGTCGAGACCCAGTACTTC,CASRVVETQYF
TRBV6-1,.,TRBD2,18,TRBJ2-1,TGTGCCAGCAGTGAAGCGCTTCTTGCGGGAGGCTCCTACAATGAGCAGTTCTTC,CASSEALLAGGSYNEQFF
TRBV2,.,.,14,TRBJ1-4,TGTGCCAGCACGCAGGGAGCAACTAATGAAAAACTGTTTTTT,CASTQGATNEKLFF
TRBV4-1,.,.,16,TRBJ1-5,TGCGCCAGCAGCCAAGAGACTGTCCCCGGCAATCAGCCCCAGCATTTT,CASSQETVPGNQPQHF
TRBV19,.,TRBD2,19,TRBJ2-1,TGTGCCAGTAGTGCGTCCGGGACTAGCGGGGCCGCGGCATATAATGAGCAGTTCTTC,CASSASGTSGAAAYNEQFF
TRBV4-2,.,TRBD2,15,TRBJ2-3,TGTGCCAGCAGCCAAGAATCGGGGGGAACAGATACGCAGTATTTT,CASSQESGGTDTQYF
TRBV10-3,.,.,13,TRBJ2-2,TGTGCCATCAAAGCAGGGATCCCCGGGGAGCTGTTTTTT,CAIKAGIPGELFF
TRBV28,.,TRBD2,17,TRBJ2-1,TGTGCCAGCAGAGGCCCTCTTGGTGGCGGGAGTTTGAATGAGCAGTTCTTC,CASRGPLGGGSLNEQFF
TRBV18,.,.,14,TRBJ2-3,TGTGCCAGCTCCCTACAGGGAATAAGCGATACGCAGTATTTT,CASSLQGISDTQYF